This T cell receptor beta chain emerged from a study of T cell repertoires in cytomegalovirus infection. Background on the study: The public TCR beta signatures pointed to both CMV infection and matching HLA type.

Germline trimming cut 7 bases from V and 5 bases from J; bases unmatched to any gene: 8. The CDR3 loop spans 14 amino acids. Germline CDR1 and CDR2: SGHNT and YYREEE (reference sequence). As to this clonotype: Its antigen is not known.

TCRdb redid the calling of the reads with MiXCR, one entry per CDR3 protein. There are hundreds of thousands of distinct CDR3 sequences in the sample; under 40% occur only once, and roughly 13% lies in the top ten. Study-wide findings and caveats: It was HLA-C-restricted CMV-specific TCR beta clonotypes that dominated the response ex vivo.

Here the sequenced sample was cultured CD8+ T cells from PBMCs, taken from culture after CMV antigen stimulation. The chain combines TRBV5-4 with TRBJ2-1; 8 bases are a match to TRBD2. The sequence was collected from a human donor in good health (CMV status not recorded). Some clones in this sample may be carry-over from other donors' samples. In nucleotides, the CDR3 is TGTGCCAGCCTCGGGGGGGCTGCGGACAATGAGCAGTTCTTC. The encoded protein is CASLGGAADNEQFF.